This T cell receptor beta chain was sequenced during a study of radiotherapy plus CTLA-4 blockade in lung cancer. Method: immunoSEQ multiplex PCR; TCRdb's copy keeps in-frame clones and lacks some. The sample yields about 38,000 clones, about three quarters seen once. CDR1 and CDR2 (germline): GTSNPN, SVGIG (reference sequence). Trimming cost V 5 bases and J 4 bases, with 4 bases left between them. This CDR3 has 10 amino acids. Chemo-refractory metastatic non-small-cell lung cancer patients were treated with focal radiation plus CTLA-4 blockade with ipilimumab. The sequences come from peripheral blood, collected from a patient treated with radiotherapy plus ipilimumab. The source is a human donor with non-small cell lung cancer who had stable disease on radiotherapy plus ipilimumab. The chain couples TRBV30 to TRBJ2-3; D call uncertain. CDR3 sequence: CAWGADTQYF. The CDR3 nucleotides read TGTGCCTGGGGGGCAGATACGCAGTATTTT.